This T cell receptor beta chain emerged from a study of blood T cell repertoires in COVID-19 (dated by TCRdb to the early 2020s). For the wider study: Samples from collaborators originated in the United States, Italy and Spain and spanned both the acute and convalescent phases of COVID-19. The samples were drawn from two sources: the first 160 participants of the ongoing ImmuneRACE study, and 1,200 or so subjects contributed by 6 global collaborators. Nearly every sample came with metadata listing a de-identified subject ID, COVID-19 status, age in years and sex. The repertoires were made available in a free public database intended to serve as a resource for research on the immune response to SARS-CoV-2. The prospective study material was composed of cDNA or gDNA derived from T cells, B-cell-depleted T cells, or PBMCs. Where available, HLA class I and class II types were obtained from metadata supplied by the sample provider rather than from assay-based typing. Deeply sampled blood TCRbeta repertoires from subjects exposed to, actively infected with, or recovered from COVID-19 were included in the dataset.

V ends up 7 bases short and J 1 base short, with an unmatched junction base count of 3. According to the germline V gene, CDR1 reads SNHLY and CDR2 reads FYNNEI. The CDR3 has 14 amino acids, counting the end cysteine and phenylalanine. The retained sequence is limited to the CDR3, 42 bases, with the frame set at the first base. TCRbeta CDR3 regions were amplified from genomic DNA using the immunoSEQ Assay, a bias-controlled multiplex PCR. Processing in the source paper ran as follows. The number of nucleated cells in each sample was estimated from the amplification of reference gene primers within the assay. To quantify the absolute abundance of each unique TCRbeta CDR3 rearrangement, sequence reads were collapsed and filtered. Productive Simpson clonality was computed per sample as the square root of Simpson's diversity index over productive rearrangements. This is the immuneACCESS table as TCRdb keeps it, with only in-frame sequences that have V and J called. A part of the clones is gone; compared with another copy, unresolved V genes explain less than half, and the rest is unexplained. V and J calls plus clone size are reproduced from that table; the DNA served to infer D and trimming. This sample lists about 140,000 clones; around three quarters were detected once. Approximately 3.6% of the sample rests with the top ten.

Collaborating institutions collected whole blood in K2EDTA tubes following their own protocols. For TCRbeta analysis, collaborator samples were shipped as frozen whole blood, as isolated PBMCs, or as DNA extracted from either sample type. As for this clone: Its antigen remains undetermined. No base quality information exists; no much larger clone differs at one position.

Overall study outcomes, separate from this receptor: The amount of clinical and demographic metadata varied by source and participant and was provided uncurated.

Here the chain combines TRBV2 and TRBJ2-2; 7 bases in the junction line up with TRBD2. The sequenced sample consisted of peripheral blood. The source is a man in his 60s with acute or convalescent COVID-19. The DNA reads as follows: TGTGCCAGCACAGAGCGGGGGAACACCGGGGAGCTGTTTTTT. This gives the protein CASTERGNTGELFF.